These T cell receptor beta chains were read from a single sample in a study of blood T cells in healthy people across ages. TCRdb analysed the 5' RACE reads with MiXCR anew, one entry per CDR3 protein. The data hold 650,000 to 1,000,000 distinct CDR3 sequences, with under 40% observed a single time. Sample: blood. The receptor source for this set is a man aged 18-30 years in good health. CDR3s leave out the opening cysteine and the closing phenylalanine or tryptophan. Fields, in order: J gene, V gene, D gene, CDR3 protein. D genes are given only for firm matches.

J gene: TRBJ2-6; V gene: TRBV7-3; D gene: NA; CDR3 protein: ASSLGSTGSGANVLT
J gene: TRBJ2-3; V gene: TRBV4-1; D gene: TRBD2; CDR3 protein: ASRGLAGGLPDTQY
J gene: TRBJ2-1; V gene: TRBV4-3; D gene: TRBD1; CDR3 protein: ASSRDREEYNEQF
J gene: TRBJ1-5; V gene: TRBV24-1; D gene: NA; CDR3 protein: ATSDLKSNQPQH
J gene: TRBJ2-2; V gene: TRBV2; D gene: NA; CDR3 protein: ASRQTSTGELF
J gene: TRBJ1-2; V gene: TRBV9; D gene: NA; CDR3 protein: ASSGLSGTASGYT
J gene: TRBJ2-1; V gene: TRBV7-2; D gene: TRBD1; CDR3 protein: ASSVDREYNEQF
J gene: TRBJ1-5; V gene: TRBV20-1; D gene: NA; CDR3 protein: SASTGPRNQPQH
J gene: TRBJ2-1; V gene: TRBV29-1; D gene: NA; CDR3 protein: SVEHSSYNEQF
J gene: TRBJ2-4; V gene: TRBV12-3/TRBV12-4; D gene: NA; CDR3 protein: ASSAEAKNIQY
J gene: TRBJ1-1; V gene: TRBV6-2/TRBV6-3; D gene: NA; CDR3 protein: ASSFGQSKAF
J gene: TRBJ1-2; V gene: TRBV4-3; D gene: NA; CDR3 protein: ASSQERPWNYGYT
J gene: TRBJ2-1; V gene: TRBV5-1; D gene: NA; CDR3 protein: ASSPHRNPEQF
J gene: TRBJ1-5; V gene: TRBV20-1; D gene: NA; CDR3 protein: SARDLSGYNQPQH
J gene: TRBJ2-3; V gene: TRBV20-1; D gene: NA; CDR3 protein: SAREGGSTDTQY
J gene: TRBJ2-1; V gene: TRBV12-3/TRBV12-4; D gene: NA; CDR3 protein: ASGRDTYNEQF
J gene: TRBJ2-3; V gene: TRBV5-4; D gene: TRBD2; CDR3 protein: ASSFGLAETDTQY
J gene: TRBJ1-2; V gene: TRBV20-1; D gene: NA; CDR3 protein: SARVGLSGGYT
J gene: TRBJ1-5; V gene: TRBV12-3/TRBV12-4; D gene: NA; CDR3 protein: ASSLGNQPHH
J gene: TRBJ2-5; V gene: TRBV7-2; D gene: TRBD1; CDR3 protein: ASSSDREETQY
J gene: TRBJ2-7; V gene: TRBV29-1; D gene: TRBD1; CDR3 protein: SAGDRVGYEQY
J gene: TRBJ1-2; V gene: TRBV10-3; D gene: NA; CDR3 protein: AISEGNYGYT
J gene: TRBJ1-5; V gene: TRBV27; D gene: NA; CDR3 protein: ASSLLGRAEPQH
J gene: TRBJ1-1; V gene: TRBV6-1; D gene: NA; CDR3 protein: ASRDSNTEAF
J gene: TRBJ1-2; V gene: TRBV10-3; D gene: TRBD1; CDR3 protein: AIGGQGADGYT
J gene: TRBJ2-1; V gene: TRBV7-3; D gene: TRBD2; CDR3 protein: ASSSRVAGGRSEQF
J gene: TRBJ2-1; V gene: TRBV4-3; D gene: TRBD2; CDR3 protein: ASSPRAYSGGSYNEQF
J gene: TRBJ1-1; V gene: TRBV6-2/TRBV6-3; D gene: NA; CDR3 protein: ASSRTNTEAF
J gene: TRBJ2-3; V gene: TRBV7-9; D gene: TRBD2; CDR3 protein: ASSITSGITDTQY
J gene: TRBJ2-7; V gene: TRBV6-5; D gene: TRBD1; CDR3 protein: ASSHQPGQGIYEQY
J gene: TRBJ1-1; V gene: TRBV20-1; D gene: NA; CDR3 protein: SARGREPNTEAF
J gene: TRBJ2-1; V gene: TRBV12-3/TRBV12-4; D gene: NA; CDR3 protein: ASSWLGGEKNEQF
J gene: TRBJ1-4; V gene: TRBV20-1; D gene: NA; CDR3 protein: SARDPGGVDEKLF
J gene: TRBJ2-5; V gene: TRBV5-5; D gene: NA; CDR3 protein: VSSLWGSKETQY
J gene: TRBJ2-1; V gene: TRBV29-1; D gene: TRBD2; CDR3 protein: SVVYMGLRYNEQF
J gene: TRBJ2-5; V gene: TRBV7-2; D gene: NA; CDR3 protein: ASSLFFAYQETQY
J gene: TRBJ1-2; V gene: TRBV29-1; D gene: NA; CDR3 protein: SVLGQANYGYT
J gene: TRBJ2-7; V gene: TRBV7-2; D gene: TRBD2; CDR3 protein: ASSLGPGRGASYEQY
J gene: TRBJ2-4; V gene: TRBV20-1; D gene: NA; CDR3 protein: SADDGHSYNEQY
J gene: TRBJ1-5; V gene: TRBV12-3/TRBV12-4; D gene: TRBD1; CDR3 protein: ASSPPSGTGMRPQH
J gene: TRBJ1-2; V gene: TRBV10-3; D gene: NA; CDR3 protein: AISESRGRDYGYT
J gene: TRBJ2-2; V gene: TRBV5-6; D gene: NA; CDR3 protein: ASSIRSFGTGELF
J gene: TRBJ2-1; V gene: TRBV7-2; D gene: NA; CDR3 protein: ASSWEDSVGSEQF
J gene: TRBJ2-1; V gene: TRBV6-5; D gene: NA; CDR3 protein: ASSSIQDSSNEQF
J gene: TRBJ1-2; V gene: TRBV6-6; D gene: NA; CDR3 protein: ASSTRAGVRYGYT
J gene: TRBJ2-1; V gene: TRBV3-1; D gene: NA; CDR3 protein: ASSQGHSNEQF
J gene: TRBJ2-7; V gene: TRBV29-1; D gene: TRBD1; CDR3 protein: SVDRGRGEQY
J gene: TRBJ2-3; V gene: TRBV12-3/TRBV12-4; D gene: TRBD1; CDR3 protein: ASTWGQASTDTQY
J gene: TRBJ2-1; V gene: TRBV4-1; D gene: TRBD1; CDR3 protein: ASSQRGGAMDGQF
J gene: TRBJ2-5; V gene: TRBV29-1; D gene: TRBD1; CDR3 protein: SVEDREGQGKHNEQY
J gene: TRBJ2-5; V gene: TRBV9; D gene: NA; CDR3 protein: ASSLRAGRNALETQY
J gene: TRBJ1-5; V gene: TRBV18; D gene: NA; CDR3 protein: ASSPAGGRQPQH
J gene: TRBJ2-7; V gene: TRBV11-1; D gene: NA; CDR3 protein: ASSSPPGPTAYEQY
J gene: TRBJ2-5; V gene: TRBV9; D gene: NA; CDR3 protein: ASSLMDSQETQY
J gene: TRBJ2-4; V gene: TRBV18; D gene: TRBD1; CDR3 protein: ASSSTGEGEAENIQY
J gene: TRBJ2-5; V gene: TRBV7-8; D gene: TRBD1; CDR3 protein: ASSPQGAIQETQY